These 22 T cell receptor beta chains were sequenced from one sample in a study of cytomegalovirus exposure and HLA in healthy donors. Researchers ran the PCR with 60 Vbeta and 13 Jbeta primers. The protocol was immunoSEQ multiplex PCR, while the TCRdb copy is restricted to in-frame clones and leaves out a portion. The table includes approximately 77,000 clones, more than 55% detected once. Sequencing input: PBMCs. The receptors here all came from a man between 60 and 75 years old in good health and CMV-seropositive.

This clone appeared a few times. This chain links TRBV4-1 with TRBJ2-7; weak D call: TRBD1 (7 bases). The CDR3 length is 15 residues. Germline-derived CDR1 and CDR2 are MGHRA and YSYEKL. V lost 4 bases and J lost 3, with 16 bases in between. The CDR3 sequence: CASSRGGTANYEQYF. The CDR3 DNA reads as TGCGCCAGCAGCCGTGGCGGGACAGCTAACTACGAGCAGTACTTC.

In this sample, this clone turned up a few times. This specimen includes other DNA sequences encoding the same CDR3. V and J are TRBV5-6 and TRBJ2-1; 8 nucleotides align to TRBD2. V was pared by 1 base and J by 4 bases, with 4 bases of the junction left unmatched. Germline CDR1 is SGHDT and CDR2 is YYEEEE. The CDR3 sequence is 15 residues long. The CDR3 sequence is CASSLLAGLYNEQFF. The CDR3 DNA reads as TGTGCCAGCAGCTTGCTAGCGGGCTTGTACAATGAGCAGTTCTTC.

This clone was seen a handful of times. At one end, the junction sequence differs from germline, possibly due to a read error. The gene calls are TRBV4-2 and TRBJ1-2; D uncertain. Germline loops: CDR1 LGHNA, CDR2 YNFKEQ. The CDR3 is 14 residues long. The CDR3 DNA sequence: TGTGCCAGCAGTCAAGTTGGAGGGATCTATGGCTACACCTTC. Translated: CASSQVGGIYGYTF.

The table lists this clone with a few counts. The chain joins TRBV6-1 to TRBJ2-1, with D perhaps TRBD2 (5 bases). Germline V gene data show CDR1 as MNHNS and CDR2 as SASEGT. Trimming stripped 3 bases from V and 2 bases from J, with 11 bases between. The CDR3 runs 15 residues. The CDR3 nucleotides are TGTGCCAGCAGTGAGTTTTCCGGGACCTACAATGAGCAGTTCTTC. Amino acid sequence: CASSEFSGTYNEQFF.

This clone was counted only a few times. In DNA, the CDR3 is TGTGCCAGCAGCTTTACTAGCGGGGGGTCGGTTAATGAGCAGTTCTTC. This encodes CASSFTSGGSVNEQFF. V is TRBV11-2 and J is TRBJ2-1; 12 positions match TRBD2. Germline-derived CDR1 and CDR2 are SGHAT and FQNNGV. Trimming removed 3 bases from V and 7 bases from J; junction bases left unmatched: 7. This CDR3 contains 16 residues.

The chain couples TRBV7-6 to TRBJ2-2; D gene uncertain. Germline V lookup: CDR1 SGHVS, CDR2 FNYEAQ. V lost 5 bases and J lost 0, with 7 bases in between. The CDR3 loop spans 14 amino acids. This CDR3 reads CASSPFTNTGELFF. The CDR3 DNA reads TGTGCCAGCAGCCCTTTTACGAACACCGGGGAGCTGTTTTTT.

For the CDR3, the DNA is TGCGCCAGCAGCCAAGAATGGGGAGGAGGAACTGAAGCTTTCTTT. Its protein is CASSQEWGGGTEAFF. The genes are TRBV4-1 and TRBJ1-1; D remains ambiguous. The CDR3 runs 15 residues. CDR1 MGHRA and CDR2 YSYEKL come from the germline V gene. V was clipped by 0 bases and J by 5 bases, with 13 bases between them.

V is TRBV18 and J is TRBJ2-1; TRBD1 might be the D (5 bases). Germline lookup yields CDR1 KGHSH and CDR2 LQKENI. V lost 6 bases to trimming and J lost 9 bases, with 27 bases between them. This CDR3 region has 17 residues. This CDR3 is CASSPRSEAGRISEQFF. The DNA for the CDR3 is TGTGCCAGCTCCCCCCGGTCTGAGGCAGGGCGAATTAGTGAGCAGTTCTTC.

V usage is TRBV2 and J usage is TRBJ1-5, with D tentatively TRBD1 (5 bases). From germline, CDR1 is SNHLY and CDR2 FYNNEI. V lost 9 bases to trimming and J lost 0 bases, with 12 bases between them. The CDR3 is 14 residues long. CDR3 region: CASLDSTSNQPQHF. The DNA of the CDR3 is TGTGCCAGTCTCGACAGTACTAGCAATCAGCCCCAGCATTTT. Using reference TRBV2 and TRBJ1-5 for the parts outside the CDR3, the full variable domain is EPEVTQTPSHQVTQMGQEVILRCVPISNHLYFYWYRQILGQKVEFLVSFYNNEISEKSEIFDDQFSVERPDGSNFTLKIRSTKLEDSAMYFCASLDSTSNQPQHFGDGTRLSIL.

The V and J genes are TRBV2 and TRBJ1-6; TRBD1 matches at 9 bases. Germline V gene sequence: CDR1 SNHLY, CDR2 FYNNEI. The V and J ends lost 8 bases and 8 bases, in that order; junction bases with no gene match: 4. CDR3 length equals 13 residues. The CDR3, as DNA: TGTGCCAGCTGTGGGGACAGGGATTCACCCCTCCACTTT. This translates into CASCGDRDSPLHF. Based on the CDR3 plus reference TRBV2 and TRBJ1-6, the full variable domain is EPEVTQTPSHQVTQMGQEVILRCVPISNHLYFYWYRQILGQKVEFLVSFYNNEISEKSEIFDDQFSVERPDGSNFTLKIRSTKLEDSAMYFCASCGDRDSPLHFGNGTRLTVT.

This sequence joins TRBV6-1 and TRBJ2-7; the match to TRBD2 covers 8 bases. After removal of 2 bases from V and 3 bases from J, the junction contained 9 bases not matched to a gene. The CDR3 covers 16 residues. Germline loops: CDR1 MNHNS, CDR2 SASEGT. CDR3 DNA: TGTGCCAGCAGTGAACCGGGACTAGTGGGAAGCTACGAGCAGTACTTC. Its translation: CASSEPGLVGSYEQYF.

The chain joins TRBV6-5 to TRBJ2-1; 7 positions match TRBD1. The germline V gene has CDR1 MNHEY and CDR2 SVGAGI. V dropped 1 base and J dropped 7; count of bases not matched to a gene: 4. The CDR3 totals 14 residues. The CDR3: CASSYLTGTNEQFF. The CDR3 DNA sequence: TGTGCCAGCAGTTACTTGACAGGGACGAATGAGCAGTTCTTC.

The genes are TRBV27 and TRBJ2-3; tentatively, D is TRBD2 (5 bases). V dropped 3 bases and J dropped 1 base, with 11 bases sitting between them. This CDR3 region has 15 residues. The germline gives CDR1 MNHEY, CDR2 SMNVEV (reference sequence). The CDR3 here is CASSLLLGGTDTQYF. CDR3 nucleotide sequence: TGTGCCAGCAGTTTGTTACTAGGAGGCACAGATACGCAGTATTTT.

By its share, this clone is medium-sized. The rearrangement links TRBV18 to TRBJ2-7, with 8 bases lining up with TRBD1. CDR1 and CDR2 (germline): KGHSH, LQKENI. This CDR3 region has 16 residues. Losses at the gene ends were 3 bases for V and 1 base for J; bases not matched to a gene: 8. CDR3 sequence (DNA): TGTGCCAGCTCACCCGACCGGGACAGGTTTTCCTACGAGCAGTACTTC. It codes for CASSPDRDRFSYEQYF.

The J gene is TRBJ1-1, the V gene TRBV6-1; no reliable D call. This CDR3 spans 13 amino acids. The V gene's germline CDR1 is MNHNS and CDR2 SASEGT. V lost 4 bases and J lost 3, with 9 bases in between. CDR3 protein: CASSVSLDTEAFF. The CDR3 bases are TGTGCCAGCAGTGTTTCCCTTGACACTGAAGCTTTCTTT.

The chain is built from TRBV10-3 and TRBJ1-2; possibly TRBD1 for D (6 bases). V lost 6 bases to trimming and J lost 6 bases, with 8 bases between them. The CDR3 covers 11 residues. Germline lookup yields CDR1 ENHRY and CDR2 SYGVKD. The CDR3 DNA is TGTGCCATCAGATCAGGGGATGGCTACACCTTC. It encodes CAIRSGDGYTF.

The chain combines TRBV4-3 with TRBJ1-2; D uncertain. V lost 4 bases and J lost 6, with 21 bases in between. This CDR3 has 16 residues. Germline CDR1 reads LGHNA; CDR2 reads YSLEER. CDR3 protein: CASSLQREVTGHGYTF. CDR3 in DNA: TGCGCCAGCAGCCTTCAAAGGGAGGTTACGGGTCATGGCTACACCTTC.

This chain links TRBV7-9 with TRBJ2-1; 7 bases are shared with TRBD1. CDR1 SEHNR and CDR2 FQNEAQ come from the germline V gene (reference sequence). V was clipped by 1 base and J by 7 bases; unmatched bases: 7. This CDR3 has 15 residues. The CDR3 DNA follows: TGTGCCAGCAGCTTAGGACAGGGAGTGAGGAATGAGCAGTTCTTC. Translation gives CASSLGQGVRNEQFF.

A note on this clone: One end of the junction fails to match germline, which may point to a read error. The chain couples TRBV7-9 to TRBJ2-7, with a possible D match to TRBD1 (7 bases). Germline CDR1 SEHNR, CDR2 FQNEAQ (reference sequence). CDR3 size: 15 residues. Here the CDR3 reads CSSSLTTGSGGEQYF. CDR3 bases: TGTTCCAGCAGCTTAACGACAGGGTCCGGGGGCGAGCAGTACTTC.

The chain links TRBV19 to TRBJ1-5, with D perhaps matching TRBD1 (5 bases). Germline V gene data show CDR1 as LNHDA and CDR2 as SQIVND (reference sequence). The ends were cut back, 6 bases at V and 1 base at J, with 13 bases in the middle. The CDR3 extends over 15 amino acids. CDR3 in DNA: TGTGCCAGTAGCTACAAGCAGGGCAGCAATCAGCCCCAGCATTTT. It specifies CASSYKQGSNQPQHF.

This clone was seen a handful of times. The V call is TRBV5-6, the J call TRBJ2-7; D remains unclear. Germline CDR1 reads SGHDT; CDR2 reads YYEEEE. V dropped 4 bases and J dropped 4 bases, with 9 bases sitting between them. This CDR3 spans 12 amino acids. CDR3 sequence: CASSLGFYEQYF. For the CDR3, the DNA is TGTGCCAGCAGCCTCGGGTTTTACGAGCAGTACTTC.

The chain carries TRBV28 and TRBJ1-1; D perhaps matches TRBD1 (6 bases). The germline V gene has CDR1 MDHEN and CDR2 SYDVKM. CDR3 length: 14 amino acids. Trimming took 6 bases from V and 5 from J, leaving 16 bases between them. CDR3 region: CASSLTGTRTEAFF. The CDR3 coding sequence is TGTGCCAGCAGCCTTACAGGGACGAGGACTGAAGCTTTCTTT.